These 13 T cell receptor beta chains came from one sample sequenced in a study of T cells in Graves' hyperthyroidism and ophthalmopathy. The source material, RNA transcripts, was used to amplify TCR beta CDR3 regions. HTBI primers drove first-round RT-PCR of the TCR CDR3. MiXCR, run by TCRdb on the multiplex PCR reads, gives a single entry per CDR3 protein. This sample carries about 250,000 distinct CDR3 sequences, 22% of them seen once, and the ten largest clones take under 65%. Source material: blood. The source is a man aged 30-40 years with Graves' ophthalmopathy.

This clonotype was detected many times. This sequence joins TRBV6-1 and TRBJ2-7; tentative D call: TRBD2 (5 bases). Germline V gene sequence: CDR1 MNHNS, CDR2 SASEGT. There are 15 residues in the CDR3. Trimming removed 5 bases at V and 3 bases at J, with 17 bases between. CDR3 in DNA: TGTGCCAGCAGTCCCACGGGTGGGAGTGGCTACGAGCAGTACTTC. Its protein is CASSPTGGSGYEQYF.

This clonotype was detected a few times. The rearrangement links TRBV20-1 to TRBJ2-3; TRBD1 aligns across 9 bases. Germline CDR1 reads DFQATT; CDR2 reads SNEGSKA (reference sequence). CDR3 length: 16 amino acids. The ends lost 6 bases at V and 2 bases at J; junction bases unmatched: 12. The CDR3 here is CSARYVRDRDTDTQYF. The CDR3 DNA reads TGCAGTGCGCGCTATGTCCGGGACAGGGACACAGATACGCAGTATTTT.

The V and J genes are TRBV18 and TRBJ1-6; D call uncertain. The CDR3 has 14 residues. Germline CDR1 reads KGHSH; CDR2 reads LQKENI. Trimming cost V 2 bases and J 11 bases, with 13 bases left between them. The DNA for the CDR3 is TGTGCCAGCTCACCAGGACCAATGGGGACACCCCTCCACTTT. It codes for CASSPGPMGTPLHF.

The genes are TRBV6-1 and TRBJ1-2; 8 nucleotides line up with TRBD1. The trim removed 2 bases at V and 4 bases at J, leaving 6 bases unmatched. The CDR3 runs 15 residues. CDR1 MNHNS and CDR2 SASEGT come from the germline V gene. This CDR3 reads CASSELGTGLYGYTF. In nucleotides, the CDR3 is TGTGCCAGCAGTGAACTGGGGACAGGCCTCTATGGCTACACCTTC.

This clonotype has just one count. The V and J genes are TRBV3-1 and TRBJ1-1, with TRBD1 as a possible D gene (5 bases). The CDR3 length is 13 residues. Germline CDR1 LGHDT, CDR2 YNNKEL (reference sequence). Trimming stripped 6 bases from V and 6 bases from J, with 14 bases between. The CDR3 DNA reads TGTGCCAGCAGTTACGGTGTCAGGGCTGAAGCTTTCTTT. This codes for CASSYGVRAEAFF.

The CDR3, as DNA: TGCGCCAGCAGCCAAGAAAACCTCCTAGCGGGAGTACTCCGAGGCAATGAGCAGTTCTTC. Protein: CASSQENLLAGVLRGNEQFF. J is TRBJ2-1 and V is TRBV4-1; 10 bases align to TRBD2. The CDR3 is 20 residues long. Germline V lookup: CDR1 MGHRA, CDR2 YSYEKL. With V trimmed by 0 bases and J by 6 bases, 17 bases remained unmatched.

The V call is TRBV3-1, the J call TRBJ1-6, with 7 bases fitting TRBD1. Losses at the gene ends were 4 bases for V and 5 bases for J; bases not matched to a gene: 2. CDR3 size: 14 residues. CDR1 is LGHDT, CDR2 YNNKEL, per germline (reference sequence). The CDR3 nucleotides are TGTGCCAGCAGCCGAGGGACAGATAATTCACCCCTCCACTTT. It yields the protein CASSRGTDNSPLHF.

This clonotype was seen a few times. V gene TRBV12-3 or TRBV12-4 combines with J gene TRBJ2-2; D possibly corresponds to TRBD1 (5 bases). There are 15 residues in the CDR3. The V end was cut by 1 base, the J end by 5 bases, with 11 bases between. CDR3 loop: CASSLVRGGTGELFF. CDR3 DNA sequence: TGTGCCAGCAGTTTAGTTAGGGGTGGTACCGGGGAGCTGTTTTTT.

At least ten counts were recorded for this clonotype. The chain combines TRBV2 with TRBJ2-3; D is unresolved. Deletions cut 8 bases from V and 0 bases from J, with 12 bases between. This CDR3 has 14 amino acids. The germline CDR1 and CDR2 sequences are SNHLY and FYNNEI. CDR3 protein: CASGRKYSTDTQYF. In nucleotides, the CDR3 is TGTGCCAGCGGGCGGAAGTATAGCACAGATACGCAGTATTTT.

This clonotype was counted at least ten times. In DNA form, the CDR3 reads TGTGCCAGCAGTCCTAGCGGGAGTAAAAACGAGCAGTACTTC. Amino acid sequence: CASSPSGSKNEQYF. The rearrangement joins TRBV12-3 or TRBV12-4 to TRBJ2-7; the match to TRBD2 covers 10 bases. The CDR3 contains 14 residues. Losses at the gene ends were 5 bases for V and 5 bases for J; bases not matched to a gene: 6.

CDR3 DNA: TGTGCCAGCAGTCCCAGAGGGGATGCAACTAATGAAAAACTGTTTTTT. It translates to CASSPRGDATNEKLFF. The V and J genes are TRBV6-1 and TRBJ1-4, with a tentative D call TRBD1 (5 bases). Per the germline V gene, CDR1 is MNHNS and CDR2 is SASEGT. V gave up 5 bases and J gave up 0 bases, with 13 bases separating them. The CDR3 consists of 16 residues.

This clonotype was picked up many times. The chain couples TRBV18 to TRBJ2-4; D ambiguous. CDR1 is KGHSH and CDR2 is LQKENI in the germline V gene. The V gene lost 5 bases and the J gene lost 6 bases, with 2 bases spanning the gap. There are 10 residues in the CDR3. The CDR3 sequence: CASSGNIQYF. CDR3 in DNA: TGTGCCAGCTCAGGAAACATTCAGTACTTC.

This clonotype turned up a few times. This sequence joins TRBV3-1 and TRBJ2-1; D not certain. V was shortened by 1 base and J by 4 bases, with 5 bases between the two germline ends. This CDR3 has 13 amino acids. Germline CDR1 reads LGHDT; CDR2 reads YNNKEL (reference sequence). CDR3 protein: CASSQAQYNEQFF. CDR3 bases: TGTGCCAGCAGCCAAGCGCAGTACAATGAGCAGTTCTTC.